In this sample, the clone carrying this TCR beta chain turned up once. Antigen unknown. Via MiXCR, TCRdb re-called the 5' RACE reads, giving one row per CDR3 protein. This sample has more than 300,000 distinct CDR3 sequences, with 20% to 25% found just once. These data originate in a study of T-cell memory formation after mild COVID-19. About the research overall: TCR clusters were largely donor specific. Study conclusions and caveats: There was no confirmation that second-wave clones peaking on day 37 were SARS-CoV-2 specific. Some clones that responded were present in memory (sampled pre-infection), which suggests cross-reactive memory joined.

CDR1 is MRHNA, CDR2 SNTAGT, per germline. This CDR3 comprises 16 residues. Trimming removed 6 bases from V and 5 bases from J, with 22 bases in between. This clonotype was obtained from a man aged 18 to 30 who had mild COVID-19 (a few samples of this study predate the infection). Cell type and time point are not known. The rearrangement links TRBV6-4 to TRBJ1-1, with a tentative D call TRBD1 (5 bases). Material for sequencing was PBMCs or a T cell subset sorted from them (not recorded which). DNA of the CDR3: TGTGCCAGCAGCCCGACTAGATCGGGGGTGGATACTGAAGCTTTCTTT. This gives the protein CASSPTRSGVDTEAFF.